The entry below describes one T cell receptor beta chain. Its antigen is undetermined. The V gene's germline CDR1 is MNHEY and CDR2 SMNVEV (reference sequence). V trimming: 5 bases; J trimming: 6 bases; junction bases outside the gene matches: 8. The CDR3 covers 16 residues. The protocol was immunoSEQ multiplex PCR, while the TCRdb copy is restricted to in-frame clones and leaves out a portion. The sample contains under 150,000 clones, over 75% of which appear only once. These data originate in a study of T cell responses to AZD1222 COVID-19 vaccine. Findings of the study overall: Following two doses of AZD1222, Spike-specific TCR breadth and depth rose.

This chain uses TRBV27 with TRBJ1-6, with TRBD1 matching over 9 bases. Sequenced material: peripheral blood, taken 28 days after the second dose of the MenACWY control vaccine. The clonotype originates from an adult who received the MenACWY meningococcal vaccine as a control. CDR3 nucleotides: TGTGCCAGCAGTGAGCGGACAGGGGTAGGTAATTCACCCCTCCACTTT. Translating gives CASSERTGVGNSPLHF.